Following are 15 T cell receptor beta chains from one sample sequenced in a study of CD8+CD57+ T cells in acquired aplastic anemia. Both TCR beta VDJ combination and CDR3 sequence profiling were carried out. Genomic DNA was the template for this profiling. TCRdb ran MiXCR on the reads and lists one entry per CDR3 protein. The sample lists a few hundred thousand distinct CDR3 sequences; about two thirds were seen once. Sequencing was carried out using sorted CD4+, CD8+, or CD8+CD57+ T cells (not recorded which) from PBMCs. These receptor sequences come from a human donor in good health, serving as a control.

This rearrangement joins TRBV2 to TRBJ1-2; D perhaps matches TRBD1 (5 bases). Trimming removed 4 bases from V and 6 bases from J, with 15 bases in between. Germline V gene lookup returns CDR1 SNHLY and CDR2 FYNNEI. This CDR3 is built from 14 residues. CDR3 protein: CASSGGGGPHGYTF. The CDR3 DNA reads as TGTGCCAGCAGTGGGGGGGGGGGTCCACATGGCTACACCTTC.

V is TRBV10-3 and J is TRBJ2-3; D possibly corresponds to TRBD1 (5 bases). Trimming shortened V by 4 bases and J by 6 bases, and 14 bases separated the two germline ends. In germline, CDR1 is ENHRY, CDR2 SYGVKD. CDR3 length equals 14 residues. CDR3 in amino acids: CAISGGRSTDTQYF. Here the CDR3 DNA reads TGTGCCATCAGTGGGGGCAGGTCCACGGATACGCAGTATTTT.

This clonotype showed up just once. This chain connects TRBV7-9 to TRBJ1-6, with a possible D match to TRBD1 (6 bases). The V gene's germline CDR1 is SEHNR and CDR2 FQNEAQ (reference sequence). This CDR3 contains 18 residues. The V gene lost 6 bases and the J gene lost 8 bases, with 26 bases spanning the gap. In DNA, the CDR3 is TGTGCCAGCAGTGTAGGGGGAGCCACAGATACGCAGTATTCACCCCTCCACTTT. Protein product: CASSVGGATDTQYSPLHF.

As regards this clonotype: A much larger clonotype is one base distant, so this may be a read error. The chain links TRBV19 to TRBJ1-2, with unresolved D. The CDR3 covers 15 residues. CDR1 is LNHDA, CDR2 SQIVND, per germline (reference sequence). The CDR3 bases are TGTGCCAGTAGTATGACCGGGTCCCCTAACTATGGCTACGCCTTC. Translating gives CASSMTGSPNYGYAF.

The CDR3 region has the DNA TGTGCCAGCAGTTTTACCACTCCCCGGGGCATGAACACTGAAGCTTTCTTT. It encodes CASSFTTPRGMNTEAFF. The genes are TRBV12-3 or TRBV12-4 and TRBJ1-1; the D gene is possibly TRBD1 (5 bases). This CDR3 is 17 amino acids long. Trimming shortened V by 3 bases and J by 0 bases, and 17 bases separated the two germline ends.

This clonotype was detected many times. The CDR3 nucleotides read TGCAGTGCTAGTCAGAAAGGGATGAGTAATTCACCCCTCCACTTT. It translates to CSASQKGMSNSPLHF. This rearrangement joins TRBV20-1 to TRBJ1-6; D is ambiguous. The V gene's germline CDR1 is DFQATT and CDR2 SNEGSKA (reference sequence). Trimming stripped 3 bases from V and 6 bases from J, with 15 bases between. The CDR3 is made up of 15 amino acids.

The chain carries TRBV7-9 and TRBJ1-6; D uncertain. CDR3 length equals 15 residues. V was clipped by 4 bases and J by 19 bases, with 26 bases between them. Germline lookup yields CDR1 SEHNR and CDR2 FQNEAQ (reference sequence). CDR3 bases: TGTGCCAGCAGCTCGACGGCAGGAGGAGCCTCTCGCCCGCACTTT. Its protein product is CASSSTAGGASRPHF. The full variable domain, with the rest looked up from reference TRBV7-9 and TRBJ1-6, is DTGVSQNPRHKITKRGQNVTFRCDPISEHNRLYWYRQTLGQGPEFLTYFQNEAQLEKSRLLSDRFSAERPKGSFSTLEIQRTEQGDSAMYLCASSSTAGGASRPHFGNGTRLTVT.

This rearrangement joins TRBV2 to TRBJ2-5; D uncertain. Trimming removed 4 bases from V and 6 bases from J, with 15 bases in between. Germline V lookup: CDR1 SNHLY, CDR2 FYNNEI. The CDR3 loop spans 14 amino acids. The CDR3 sequence is CASSVERVKQTQYF. The CDR3 bases are TGTGCCAGCAGTGTAGAGCGAGTTAAACAGACCCAGTACTTC.

The chain recombines TRBV19 with TRBJ2-7; 9 positions agree with TRBD1. J gave up 6 bases and V 7 bases, and 7 bases lay outside the gene matches. The CDR3 sequence is 13 residues long. Germline V CDR1 and CDR2: LNHDA, SQIVND (reference sequence). The CDR3 is CASTGQGVGEQYF. The CDR3 DNA reads TGTGCCAGTACGGGACAGGGTGTAGGCGAGCAGTACTTC.

The chain couples TRBV11-2 to TRBJ2-5, with D maybe TRBD2 (5 bases). Germline CDR1 and CDR2: SGHAT and FQNNGV. Trimming removed 5 bases at V and 5 bases at J, with 15 bases between. There are 14 residues in the CDR3. DNA for the CDR3: TGTGCCAGCAGCCAAGTTCCCAGGAGGGAGACCCAGTACTTC. This encodes CASSQVPRRETQYF. The full variable domain, its missing parts supplied by reference TRBV11-2 and TRBJ2-5, is EAGVAQSPRYKIIEKRQSVAFWCNPISGHATLYWYQQILGQGPKLLIQFQNNGVVDDSQLPKDRFSAERLKGVDSTLKIQPAKLEDSAVYLCASSQVPRRETQYFGPGTRLLVL.

The chain employs TRBV15 and TRBJ2-7; D is ambiguous. This CDR3 has 15 amino acids. V was cut by 1 base and J by 0 bases, with 10 bases left in between. Germline CDR1 is LNHNV and CDR2 is YYDKDF (reference sequence). In nucleotides, the CDR3 is TGTGCCACCAGCAGAGGGAAGGGAACCTCCTACGAGCAGTACTTC. As protein: CATSRGKGTSYEQYF.

This clonotype was observed once. At one end the junction does not follow the germline gene, possibly because of a read error. The V gene is TRBV5-1, the J gene TRBJ1-2, with TRBD1 as a possible D gene (5 bases). The germline CDR1 and CDR2 sequences are SGHRS and YFSETQ. CDR3 length: 14 amino acids. The CDR3 loop is CASSPETAYYGYTF. The CDR3 nucleotides read TGTGCCAGCAGCCCAGAGACAGCCTACTATGGCTACACCTTC.

V usage is TRBV9 and J usage is TRBJ2-7, with 7 bases fitting TRBD1. Germline CDR1 reads SGDLS; CDR2 reads YYNGEE. The trim removed 4 bases at V and 5 bases at J, leaving 12 bases unmatched. This CDR3 comprises 15 residues. In nucleotides, the CDR3 is TGTGCCAGCAGCAGCAAGGCCGGGACAGATAACGAGCAGTACTTC. It encodes CASSSKAGTDNEQYF.

The chain recombines TRBV6-9 with TRBJ1-6, with D maybe TRBD1 (6 bases). This CDR3 is built from 16 residues. Germline CDR1 is MNHGY and CDR2 is SVAAGI. Trimming took off 10 bases at V and 0 bases at J, with 16 bases between the two ends. DNA for the CDR3: TGTGCCACCAGCAGAGTAGGGGGCTCCTATAATTCACCCCTCCACTTT. Amino acid sequence: CATSRVGGSYNSPLHF.

This sequence joins TRBV2 and TRBJ1-2; D gene uncertain. The CDR3 has 13 residues. Trimming removed 5 bases from V and 2 bases from J, with 9 bases in between. In germline, CDR1 is SNHLY, CDR2 FYNNEI. CDR3 protein: CASSRAENYGYTF. The CDR3 nucleotides read TGTGCCAGCAGTCGGGCGGAAAACTATGGCTACACCTTC.